This T cell receptor (beta chain) was retrieved from a study of CD8+ T cells in alopecia areata. As the sequencing template, cDNA was produced by extracting RNA and reverse transcribing it. The table came from immunoSEQ multiplex PCR; TCRdb's copy has only in-frame clones and leaves some out. This table has over 150,000 clones, approximately 53% appearing once. V was cut by 1 base and J by 0 bases, with 7 bases left in between. Germline CDR1 LGHNA, CDR2 YSLEER. The CDR3 sequence is 14 residues long. Details on this clone: Other DNA sequences in this sample translate to the same CDR3.

Treatment: oral pan-JAK inhibitor, 5-10 mg twice daily. This rearrangement joins TRBV4-3 to TRBJ2-7; D perhaps matches TRBD2 (5 bases). The sample was CD8+ T cells sorted from blood, taken at week 24, from a patient treated with tofacitinib. This TCR came from a human donor with alopecia areata. CDR3 coding DNA: TGCGCCAGCAGCCAAGGGACTGCCTCCTACGAGCAGTACTTC. Protein: CASSQGTASYEQYF.